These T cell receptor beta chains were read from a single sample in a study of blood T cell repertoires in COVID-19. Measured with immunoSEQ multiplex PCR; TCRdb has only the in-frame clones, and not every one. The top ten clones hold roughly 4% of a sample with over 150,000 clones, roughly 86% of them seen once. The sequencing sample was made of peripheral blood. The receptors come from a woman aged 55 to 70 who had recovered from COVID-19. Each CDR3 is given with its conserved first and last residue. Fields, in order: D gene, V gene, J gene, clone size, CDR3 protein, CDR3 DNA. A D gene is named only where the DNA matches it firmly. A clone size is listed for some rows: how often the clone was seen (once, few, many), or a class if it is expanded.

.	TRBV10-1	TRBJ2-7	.	CASSEGHRPYEQYF	TGCGCCAGCAGTGAGGGGCACAGGCCCTACGAGCAGTACTTC
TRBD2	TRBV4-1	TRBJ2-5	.	CASSRGLAGSFGETQYF	TGCGCCAGCAGCCGCGGACTAGCGGGTTCCTTCGGGGAGACCCAGTACTTC
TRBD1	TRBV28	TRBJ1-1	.	CASSSGQGFTEAFF	TGTGCCAGCAGTTCGGGACAGGGGTTCACTGAAGCTTTCTTT
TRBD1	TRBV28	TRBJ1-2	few	CASSSDVVRGRDTF	TGTGCCAGCAGTTCGGATGTTGTCAGGGGGCGGGACACCTTC
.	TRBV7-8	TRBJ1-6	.	CASSPREGADSPLHF	TGTGCCAGCAGCCCACGGGAAGGTGCTGATTCACCCCTCCACTTT
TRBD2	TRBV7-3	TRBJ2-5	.	CASSLSPGLAGEETQYF	TGTGCCAGCAGCTTATCCCCGGGACTAGCGGGGGAAGAGACCCAGTACTTC
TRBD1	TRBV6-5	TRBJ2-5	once	CATSRQGGETQYF	TGTGCCACCTCTCGACAGGGCGGAGAGACCCAGTACTTC
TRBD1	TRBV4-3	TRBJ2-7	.	CASSLRQGPYEQYF	TGCGCCAGCAGCCTCAGACAGGGGCCCTACGAGCAGTACTTC
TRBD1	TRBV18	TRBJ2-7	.	CASSPIPTGDEQYF	TGTGCCAGCTCACCAATACCAACAGGGGATGAGCAGTACTTC
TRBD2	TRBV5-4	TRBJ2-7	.	CASSANALAASYEQYF	TGTGCCAGCAGCGCAAACGCTCTAGCGGCCTCCTACGAGCAGTACTTC
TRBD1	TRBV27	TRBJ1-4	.	CASRSTDRGEKLFF	TGTGCCAGCAGAAGCACGGACAGGGGGGAAAAACTGTTTTTT
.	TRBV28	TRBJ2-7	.	CASSLEQYEQYF	TGTGCCAGCAGTTTAGAACAGTACGAGCAGTACTTC
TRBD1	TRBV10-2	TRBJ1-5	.	CASSEAGTANQPQHF	TGCGCCAGCAGTGAGGCCGGGACAGCGAATCAGCCCCAGCATTTT
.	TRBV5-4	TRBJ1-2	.	CASSSTTGGWSGYTF	TGTGCCAGCAGCTCAACAACGGGGGGATGGAGTGGCTACACCTTC
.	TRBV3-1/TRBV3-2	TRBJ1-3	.	CASSLDPRGGNTIYF	TGTGCCAGCAGCTTGGACCCTCGCGGGGGAAACACCATATATTTT
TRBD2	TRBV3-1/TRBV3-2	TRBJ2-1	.	CASSQVSGGGYNEQFF	TGTGCCAGCAGCCAGGTTAGCGGGGGAGGGTACAATGAGCAGTTCTTC
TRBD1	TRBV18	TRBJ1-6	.	CASSPVTGAAPEDSPLHF	TGTGCCAGCTCTCCAGTGACAGGGGCCGCCCCGGAGGATTCACCCCTCCACTTT
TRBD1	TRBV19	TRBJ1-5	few	CASSTVDRAIDGNQPQHF	TGTGCCAGTAGTACGGTGGACAGGGCGATTGACGGCAATCAGCCCCAGCATTTT
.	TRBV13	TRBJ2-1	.	CASSLMAGPPNNEQFF	TGTGCCAGCAGCTTGATGGCGGGGCCCCCCAACAATGAGCAGTTCTTC
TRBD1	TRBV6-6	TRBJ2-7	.	CASSTLPGQGDYEQYF	TGTGCCAGCAGTACACTCCCGGGACAGGGGGACTACGAGCAGTACTTC
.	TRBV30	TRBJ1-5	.	CAWSRGQNQPQHF	TGTGCCTGGAGCCGAGGACAGAATCAGCCCCAGCATTTT
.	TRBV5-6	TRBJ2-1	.	CASSLDRVYEQFF	TGTGCCAGCAGCTTGGACAGGGTCTATGAGCAGTTCTTC
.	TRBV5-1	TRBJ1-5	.	CASSVDTNQPQHF	TGCGCCAGCAGCGTAGACACTAATCAGCCCCAGCATTTT
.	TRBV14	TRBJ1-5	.	CASSQGSNQPQHF	TGTGCCAGCAGCCAGGGCAGCAATCAGCCCCAGCATTTT
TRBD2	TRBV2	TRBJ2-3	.	CASAVSGVDTQYF	TGTGCCAGCGCAGTGAGCGGGGTGGATACGCAGTATTTT
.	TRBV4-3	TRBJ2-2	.	CASSQEGGRTGELFF	TGCGCCAGCAGCCAAGAGGGAGGTCGCACCGGGGAGCTGTTTTTT
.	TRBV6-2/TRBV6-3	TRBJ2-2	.	CASSYSTVFTGELFF	TGTGCCAGCAGTTACTCAACTGTATTCACCGGGGAGCTGTTTTTT
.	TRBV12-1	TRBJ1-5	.	CASSFVATSNQPQHF	TGTGCCAGCAGCTTTGTAGCTACTAGCAATCAGCCCCAGCATTTT